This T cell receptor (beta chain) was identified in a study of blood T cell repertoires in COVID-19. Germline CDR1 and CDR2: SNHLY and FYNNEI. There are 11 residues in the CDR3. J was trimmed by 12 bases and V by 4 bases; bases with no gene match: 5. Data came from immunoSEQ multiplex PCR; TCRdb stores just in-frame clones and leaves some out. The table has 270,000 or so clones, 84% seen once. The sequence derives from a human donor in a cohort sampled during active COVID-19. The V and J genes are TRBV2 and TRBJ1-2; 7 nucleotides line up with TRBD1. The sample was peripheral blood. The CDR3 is CASSGQGGDTF. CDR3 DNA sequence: TGTGCCAGCAGTGGGCAGGGGGGAGACACCTTC. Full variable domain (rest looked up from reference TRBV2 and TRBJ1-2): EPEVTQTPSHQVTQMGQEVILRCVPISNHLYFYWYRQILGQKVEFLVSFYNNEISEKSEIFDDQFSVERPDGSNFTLKIRSTKLEDSAMYFCASSGQGGDTFGSGTRLTVV.